One sample yielded the 31 T cell receptor beta chains listed below, sequenced in a study of PD-1 blockade in mismatch repair-deficient tumors. Repertoires were generated with immunoSEQ multiplex PCR, while TCRdb's copy carries only in-frame clones and drops some. This sample has roughly 13,000 clones, with under 90% found just once. No cognate antigen is known for these TCRs. Time point meaning: approximately nine-day in vitro stimulation with candidate neoantigen peptide 4. The material was cells cultured in vitro, obtained from a patient treated with pembrolizumab. All receptors come from an adult with mismatch repair-deficient cancer.

V usage is TRBV2 and J usage is TRBJ2-1, with D perhaps TRBD2 (5 bases). This CDR3 is 16 amino acids long. Trimming cost V 0 bases and J 4 bases, with 13 bases left between them. Per germline, CDR1 SNHLY and CDR2 FYNNEI. CDR3 coding DNA: TGTGCCAGCAGTGAAGCCGCCGCCCCGGGGTACAATGAGCAGTTCTTC. Encoded protein: CASSEAAAPGYNEQFF.

The gene calls are TRBV15 and TRBJ2-3, with D uncertain. CDR3 length: 13 amino acids. The germline V gene encodes CDR1 LNHNV and CDR2 YYDKDF (reference sequence). V gave up 5 bases and J gave up 5 bases, with 11 bases separating them. CDR3 in amino acids: CATSPSPRDTQYF. The CDR3 coding sequence is TGTGCCACCAGCCCCTCCCCTCGAGATACGCAGTATTTT.

The chain combines TRBV7-8 with TRBJ1-1; the D is unclear. The germline V gene has CDR1 SGHVS and CDR2 FQNEAQ. Deletions cut 2 bases from V and 1 base from J, with 5 bases between. The CDR3 sequence is 13 residues long. The CDR3 bases are TGTGCCAGCAGCTTATTCGGGAACACTGAAGCTTTCTTT. Translation: CASSLFGNTEAFF.

This rearrangement joins TRBV5-1 to TRBJ2-1, with 7 positions matching TRBD2. Germline-derived CDR1 and CDR2 are SGHRS and YFSETQ. With V trimmed by 0 bases and J by 8 bases, 11 bases remained unmatched. CDR3 length: 16 residues. CDR3 DNA: TGCGCCAGCAGCTTGGTCTCTAGCGGAGTAGGGGATGAGCAGTTCTTC. Translating gives CASSLVSSGVGDEQFF.

The chain joins TRBV19 to TRBJ2-7; no definite D call. V lost 1 base and J 1 base, leaving 17 bases between the germline ends. Germline CDR1 is LNHDA and CDR2 is SQIVND (reference sequence). This CDR3 is 17 amino acids long. CDR3 in DNA: TGTGCCAGTAGTATAGTCACTACTGAATTTTCATCCTACGAGCAGTACTTC. Translated, it gives CASSIVTTEFSSYEQYF.

The CDR3 here is CASNPSAGGYNEQFF. The CDR3 DNA reads as TGTGCCAGCAACCCCTCGGCAGGGGGCTACAATGAGCAGTTCTTC. The rearrangement links TRBV5-4 to TRBJ2-1; 7 nucleotides agree with TRBD1. The germline CDR1 and CDR2 sequences are SGHNT and YYREEE (reference sequence). Trimming took 6 bases from V and 3 from J; bases not matched to a gene: 9. The CDR3 runs to 15 residues.

This clone appeared a few times. The V call is TRBV28, the J call TRBJ2-4; TRBD1 matches at 9 bases. The ends lost 0 bases at V and 3 bases at J; junction bases unmatched: 9. The length of the CDR3 is 18 residues. From germline, CDR1 is MDHEN and CDR2 SYDVKM. The CDR3 region is CASSLWQTGGKNKNIQYF. Here the CDR3 DNA reads TGTGCCAGCAGTTTATGGCAGACAGGGGGTAAGAACAAAAACATTCAGTACTTC.

The chain employs TRBV7-2 and TRBJ2-3, with 7 bases identical to TRBD2. Per germline, CDR1 SGHTA and CDR2 FQGNSA. The CDR3 runs to 16 residues. With V trimmed by 5 bases and J by 1 base, 9 bases remained unmatched. CDR3 region: CASSAQLATGTDTQYF. DNA of the CDR3: TGTGCCAGCAGCGCTCAACTAGCGACCGGCACAGATACGCAGTATTTT.

This clone was observed a few times. This chain links TRBV9 with TRBJ1-5; possible D gene TRBD1, 6 bases. The ends were cut back, 4 bases at V and 7 bases at J, with 12 bases in the middle. Germline CDR1 SGDLS, CDR2 YYNGEE. The CDR3 has 13 residues. CDR3 residues: CASSMNRVQPQHF. The CDR3 DNA sequence: TGTGCCAGCAGCATGAACAGGGTCCAGCCCCAGCATTTT.

V is TRBV18 and J is TRBJ2-4; TRBD1 is a possible D gene (5 bases). There are 14 residues in the CDR3. Germline V gene lookup returns CDR1 KGHSH and CDR2 LQKENI. The V and J ends lost 3 bases and 5 bases respectively, with 11 bases between them. CDR3 in amino acids: CASSPGQGENIQYF. The CDR3 nucleotides read TGTGCCAGCTCACCGGGGCAAGGGGAAAACATTCAGTACTTC.

The chain is built from TRBV7-6 and TRBJ1-6, with 7 bases matching TRBD1. Germline V gene sequence: CDR1 SGHVS, CDR2 FNYEAQ. The CDR3 totals 15 residues. The J segment lost 7 bases and the V segment lost 5 bases, leaving 8 bases of the junction unmatched. In DNA, the CDR3 is TGTGCCAGCAGCGGGGGACAGCTACCGAATTCACCCCTCCACTTT. Its protein product is CASSGGQLPNSPLHF.

This chain links TRBV2 with TRBJ2-5, with D perhaps TRBD2 (5 bases). The CDR3 length is 12 residues. Trimming took off 10 bases at V and 5 bases at J, with 14 bases between the two ends. Germline V lookup: CDR1 SNHLY, CDR2 FYNNEI. The CDR3 is CAIRGIGETQYF. Here the CDR3 DNA reads TGTGCCATCCGGGGAATCGGGGAGACCCAGTACTTC.

The chain has TRBV5-4 and TRBJ1-1, with 9 bases aligning to TRBD1. The ends lost 3 bases at V and 6 bases at J; junction bases unmatched: 6. The CDR3 is made up of 14 amino acids. Germline V gives CDR1 SGHNT, CDR2 YYREEE (reference sequence). The CDR3 DNA reads TGTGCCAGCAGCTGGGACAGGGTTAACGCTGAAGCTTTCTTT. It translates to CASSWDRVNAEAFF.

The chain links TRBV10-3 to TRBJ2-7; D might be TRBD2 (6 bases). Germline CDR1 reads ENHRY; CDR2 reads SYGVKD. V lost 2 bases and J 2 bases, leaving 10 bases between the germline ends. This CDR3 is 14 amino acids long. For the CDR3, the DNA is TGTGCCATCAGTGAGGGGGACTCACCCTACGAGCAGTACTTC. Its protein is CAISEGDSPYEQYF.

In its sample, this clone was seen a few times. The germline gene is not matched at one end of the junction; a read error may be the cause. The chain combines TRBV25-1 with TRBJ1-2, with TRBD1 as a possible D gene (5 bases). The CDR3 sequence is 11 residues long. CDR1 is MGHDK, CDR2 SYGVNS, per germline. The CDR3 nucleotides read TGCTGCTCAGCGGGGGTGGAGGGCTACACCTTC. Translated, it gives CCSAGVEGYTF.

This clone was detected only a few times. CDR3: CASSQWTGGDYEQYF. DNA for the CDR3: TGTGCCAGCAGCCAGTGGACAGGGGGAGACTACGAGCAGTACTTC. J is TRBJ2-7 and V is TRBV14; 10 bases agree with TRBD1. Trimming took 3 bases from V and 3 from J; bases not matched to a gene: 5. CDR3 length: 15 amino acids. Germline V CDR1 and CDR2: SGHDN, FVKESK.

This clone appeared a few times. The rearrangement joins TRBV6-7 to TRBJ2-1; no clear D. TRBV6-7 is an ORF; its function is uncertain. The germline V and J ends were trimmed by 3 bases and 6 bases, with 27 bases remaining between them. This CDR3 region has 19 residues. The CDR3 coding sequence is TGTGCCAGCAGTTATAGCTCTCTCGAAGGCACGATTAATTTCAATGAGCAGTTCTTC. Protein product: CASSYSSLEGTINFNEQFF.

The chain has TRBV30 and TRBJ1-2, with a possible D match to TRBD1 (5 bases). The germline V and J ends were trimmed by 7 bases and 7 bases, with 16 bases remaining between them. The germline gives CDR1 GTSNPN, CDR2 SVGIG (reference sequence). The CDR3 length is 12 residues. DNA for the CDR3: TGTGCCTCCACCTTAGGCGGGGGTGGCTACACCTTC. This sequence encodes CASTLGGGGYTF.

The chain has TRBV19 and TRBJ2-2; 8 positions match TRBD1. CDR3 length equals 16 residues. Per the germline V gene, CDR1 is LNHDA and CDR2 is SQIVND (reference sequence). The trim removed 7 bases at V and 1 base at J, leaving 8 bases unmatched. The CDR3 sequence: CASIRTGKLNTGELFF. Here the CDR3 DNA reads TGTGCCAGTATTCGGACAGGGAAGTTGAACACCGGGGAGCTGTTTTTT.

In this sample, this clone turned up once. This chain links TRBV11-2 with TRBJ1-1, with D perhaps matching TRBD1 (5 bases). The V gene's germline CDR1 is SGHAT and CDR2 FQNNGV. The CDR3 contains 17 residues. Between the trimmed V and J ends, which lost 6 bases and 2 bases, there was a span of 22 bases. The CDR3 region is CASRKEVGGPGNTEAFF. The CDR3 coding sequence is TGTGCCAGCAGGAAAGAGGTGGGGGGTCCAGGCAACACTGAAGCTTTCTTT.

This sequence joins TRBV5-1 and TRBJ2-7; D gene unclear. Deletions cut 5 bases from V and 5 bases from J, with 14 bases between. The length of the CDR3 is 13 residues. CDR1 and CDR2 from the germline V gene are SGHRS and YFSETQ. CDR3 region: CASRGPSYHEQYF. The CDR3 DNA follows: TGCGCCAGCAGGGGCCCGTCCTACCACGAGCAGTACTTC. Supplemented by reference TRBV5-1 and TRBJ2-7, the full variable domain reads KAGVTQTPRYLIKTRGQQVTLSCSPISGHRSVSWYQQTPGQGLQFLFEYFSETQRNKGNFPGRFSGRQFSNSRSEMNVSTLELGDSALYLCASRGPSYHEQYFGPGTRLTVT.

This rearrangement joins TRBV11-3 to TRBJ2-5; D not resolved. Germline values: CDR1 SGHNT, CDR2 YENEEA. Trimming removed 2 bases at V and 5 bases at J, with 6 bases between. This CDR3 region has 12 residues. The CDR3: CASSLSGETQYF. The CDR3 nucleotides read TGTGCCAGCAGCTTATCCGGGGAGACCCAGTACTTC.

The V and J genes are TRBV7-3 and TRBJ2-5; D ambiguous. Per the germline V gene, CDR1 is SGHTA and CDR2 is FQGTGA. CDR3 size: 14 residues. Trimming removed 0 bases at V and 5 bases at J, with 10 bases between. As DNA, the CDR3 is TGTGCCAGCAGCTTAACGCCCTCGGGCGAGACCCAGTACTTC. Amino acid sequence: CASSLTPSGETQYF.

This clone has just a few counts. The chain links TRBV9 to TRBJ2-1, with 16 bases matching TRBD2. CDR1 SGDLS and CDR2 YYNGEE come from the germline V gene. The J segment lost 0 bases and the V segment lost 3 bases, leaving 3 bases of the junction unmatched. There are 18 residues in the CDR3. For the CDR3, the DNA is TGTGCCAGCAGCGCGGGACTAGCGGGAGGGAGCTCCTACAATGAGCAGTTCTTC. Its translation is CASSAGLAGGSSYNEQFF.

This clone was seen only once. The gene calls are TRBV7-2 and TRBJ2-2; 11 nucleotides agree with TRBD2. V shed 2 bases and J 2 bases; nucleotides not matched to a gene: 7. Germline V gives CDR1 SGHTA, CDR2 FQGNSA. The CDR3 is made up of 18 amino acids. The CDR3 reads CASSLWTSGWGNTGELFF. For the CDR3, the DNA is TGTGCCAGCAGCTTATGGACTAGCGGGTGGGGAAACACCGGGGAGCTGTTTTTT. The variable domain in full, with the rest retrieved from reference TRBV7-2 and TRBJ2-2, is GAGVSQSPSNKVTEKGKDVELRCDPISGHTALYWYRQSLGQGLEFLIYFQGNSAPDKSGLPSDRFSAERTGGSVSTLTIQRTQQEDSAVYLCASSLWTSGWGNTGELFFGEGSRLTVL.

The chain is built from TRBV28 and TRBJ1-2; D is perhaps TRBD1 (6 bases). Germline lookup yields CDR1 MDHEN and CDR2 SYDVKM. V was cut by 6 bases and J by 5 bases, with 13 bases left in between. The CDR3 totals 13 residues. In DNA form, the CDR3 reads TGTGCCAGCAGAGAGGGACACAGATATGGCTACACCTTC. Protein: CASREGHRYGYTF.

V is TRBV28 and J is TRBJ2-4; 7 nucleotides match TRBD1. The CDR3 has 13 amino acids. The J segment lost 13 bases and the V segment lost 5 bases, leaving 11 bases of the junction unmatched. Germline V gene sequence: CDR1 MDHEN, CDR2 SYDVKM. The CDR3 loop reads CASSELRQGDQYF. In nucleotides, the CDR3 is TGTGCCAGCAGTGAGCTCCGACAGGGCGACCAGTACTTC.

This chain joins TRBV6-5 and TRBJ2-2; TRBD1 is a possible D gene (6 bases). Deletions cut 7 bases from V and 8 bases from J, with 11 bases between. The CDR3 covers 12 residues. Germline assignment: CDR1 MNHEY and CDR2 SVGAGI. As DNA, the CDR3 is TGTGCCAGCATTCCCCAGGGGGGGGAGCTGTTTTTT. Protein sequence: CASIPQGGELFF.

This rearrangement joins TRBV19 to TRBJ2-2; a possible D gene is TRBD2 (7 bases). The CDR3 is made up of 12 amino acids. Germline-derived CDR1 and CDR2 are LNHDA and SQIVND (reference sequence). The germline V and J ends were trimmed by 9 bases and 7 bases, with 12 bases remaining between them. The CDR3: CASSGEGGELFF. The CDR3 DNA follows: TGTGCCAGCTCAGGGGAGGGCGGGGAGCTGTTTTTT.

The rearrangement joins TRBV9 to TRBJ2-7; 14 bases fit TRBD2. The CDR3 is 14 amino acids. CDR1 is SGDLS and CDR2 is YYNGEE in the germline V gene. V shed 3 bases and J 6 bases; nucleotides not matched to a gene: 2. The CDR3 loop is CASSAGLAGVEQYF. In DNA form, the CDR3 reads TGTGCCAGCAGCGCGGGACTAGCGGGAGTCGAGCAGTACTTC.

The chain couples TRBV5-5 to TRBJ2-7, with 12 bases fitting TRBD2. The CDR3 is 18 amino acids. Trimming took 4 bases from V and 5 from J; bases not matched to a gene: 16. Germline CDR1 SGHKS, CDR2 YYEKEE (reference sequence). CDR3 sequence: CASSPKMKTSGRTHEQYF. For the CDR3, the DNA is TGTGCCAGCAGCCCGAAAATGAAAACTAGCGGGAGGACCCACGAGCAGTACTTC.